These 5 T cell receptor beta chains share one sample of origin, sequenced in a study of identical twins. MiXCR, applied by TCRdb to the 5' RACE reads, yields one record per CDR3 protein. Of about 690,000 distinct CDR3 sequences listed, 21% are singletons. These same records also appear under a second study, on T cells expressing NK-cell markers.

The sequenced sample consisted of PBMCs. All receptors come from a woman aged 18 to 35 in good health.

The rearrangement uses TRBV6-1 and TRBJ1-2; perhaps TRBD1 as D (6 bases). Deletions cut 4 bases from V and 3 bases from J, with 9 bases between. This CDR3 has 13 residues. Germline V lookup: CDR1 MNHNS, CDR2 SASEGT. This CDR3 reads CASSVQGHYGYTF. CDR3 nucleotides: TGTGCCAGCAGTGTACAGGGACACTATGGCTACACCTTC.

The chain combines TRBV5-4 with TRBJ2-3; D not certain. Germline V gene lookup returns CDR1 SGHNT and CDR2 YYREEE (reference sequence). CDR3 length: 12 amino acids. V was shortened by 4 bases and J by 8 bases, with 11 bases between the two germline ends. This CDR3 reads CASSLDKGTQYF. CDR3 bases: TGTGCCAGCAGCCTGGATAAGGGTACGCAGTATTTT.

V gene TRBV20-1 combines with J gene TRBJ2-2; D gene uncertain. With 7 bases removed from V and 1 base from J, the gap between germline ends came to 10 bases. This CDR3 has 13 residues. Germline CDR1 DFQATT, CDR2 SNEGSKA (reference sequence). The CDR3 is CSGAAGNTGELFF. The CDR3 coding sequence is TGCAGTGGAGCAGCCGGGAACACCGGGGAGCTGTTTTTT.

This clonotype was seen more than once but under ten times. The chain carries TRBV10-3 and TRBJ2-7; D is unresolved. The V gene's germline CDR1 is ENHRY and CDR2 SYGVKD. CDR3 length equals 14 residues. V gave up 2 bases and J gave up 4 bases, with 12 bases separating them. The CDR3 DNA reads as TGTGCCATCAGTGAGAGTACCACTCTATACGAGCAGTACTTC. Encoded protein: CAISESTTLYEQYF.

V usage is TRBV7-9 and J usage is TRBJ2-1; D gene uncertain. Looked up from germline, CDR1 is SEHNR and CDR2 is FQNEAQ (reference sequence). Between the trimmed V and J ends, which lost 1 base and 3 bases, there was a span of 7 bases. The length of the CDR3 is 14 residues. The CDR3 protein is CASSLVSRYNEQFF. Written as DNA, the CDR3 is TGTGCCAGCAGCTTAGTTTCTCGCTACAATGAGCAGTTCTTC.